These T cell receptor beta chains were read from a single sample in a study of T cell responses to AZD1222 COVID-19 vaccine. Assay: immunoSEQ multiplex PCR; the TCRdb copy retains only in-frame clones and omits some. The data contain about 72,000 clones, about nine tenths of them singletons. The source material was peripheral blood, sampled on day 0 of AZD1222 vaccination. The receptors originated from an adult in good health. Each CDR3 is given with its conserved first and last residue. The D gene is left open where the match is weak. Clone size is not always given. Where it is, it says once, few, many or a class for expanded clones.

clone size	J gene	V gene	D gene	CDR3 DNA	CDR3 protein
.	TRBJ2-7	TRBV6-5	.	TGTGCCAGCAGACGCATCGGGGGGCTTGCCTACGAGCAGTACTTC	CASRRIGGLAYEQYF
.	TRBJ2-7	TRBV7-2	.	TGTGCCAGCAGCTTTAATATTCAGGGTGGCGAGCAGTACTTC	CASSFNIQGGEQYF
.	TRBJ1-1	TRBV12-1	.	TGTGCCAGCAGCCTGACCCGGGGACCCACTGAAGCTTTCTTT	CASSLTRGPTEAFF
.	TRBJ1-2	TRBV19	.	TGTGCCAGTAGCCGTAATTGGGGTGAGGGCTACACCTTC	CASSRNWGEGYTF
.	TRBJ1-2	TRBV25-1	.	TGTGCCAGCAGTGAATTATCCGGCCATAACTATGGCTACACCTTC	CASSELSGHNYGYTF
.	TRBJ1-3	TRBV3-1/TRBV3-2	.	TGTGCCAGCAGCCCCTTTTTGGCCGGAAACACCATATATTTT	CASSPFLAGNTIYF
.	TRBJ1-1	TRBV5-4	.	TGTGCCAGCAGCGTACAGGCGGGGCCCACTGAAGCTTTCTTT	CASSVQAGPTEAFF
.	TRBJ2-7	TRBV6-6	.	TGTGCCAGCAGTTACAGGGGCCCACGGGAGCAGTACTTC	CASSYRGPREQYF
.	TRBJ1-2	TRBV2	TRBD1	TGTGCCAGCACTCCGGGGCAGGGCCAGGGGGCGTTCGGCTACACCTTC	CASTPGQGQGAFGYTF
.	TRBJ1-5	TRBV7-2	.	TGTGCCAGCAGGGAGGGCAATCAGCCCCAGCATTTT	CASREGNQPQHF
.	TRBJ2-5	TRBV9	TRBD2	TGTGCCAGCAGCGTAGGAGGCGGGGGGCGGGAGACCCAGTACTTC	CASSVGGGGRETQYF
.	TRBJ2-5	TRBV30	.	TGTGCCTGGAGTGTTACAGTACAAGAGACCCAGTACTTC	CAWSVTVQETQYF
.	TRBJ1-6	TRBV30	TRBD1	TGTGCCTGGAGTGTAGCCACAGGGGGCCCCGGTTCACCCCTCCACTTT	CAWSVATGGPGSPLHF
.	TRBJ1-1	TRBV20-1	.	TGCAGTGCCGATCCTCGAACTGAAGCTTTCTTT	CSADPRTEAFF
.	TRBJ2-1	TRBV5-1	TRBD1	TGCGCCAGCAGCTTGGATGGGACAGCTTACAATGAGCAGTTCTTC	CASSLDGTAYNEQFF
.	TRBJ1-5	TRBV30	TRBD1	TGTGCCTGGGGACGACAGGGGTACCAGCCCCAGCATTTT	CAWGRQGYQPQHF
.	TRBJ1-6	TRBV19	.	TGTGCCAGTAGTATGGGCCGGTCGTTCTTACAGGGCAGGTATAATTCACCCCTCCACTTT	CASSMGRSFLQGRYNSPLHF
.	TRBJ2-7	TRBV24-1	TRBD1	TGTGCCACCAGTGAGGGGACAGCCTACGAGCAGTACTTC	CATSEGTAYEQYF
.	TRBJ2-2	TRBV29-1	.	TGCAGCGTCGCCCAACAGGGAAACACCGGGGAGCTGTTTTTT	CSVAQQGNTGELFF
.	TRBJ1-2	TRBV30	.	TGTGCCTGGACCCCCGGGGGCAGGGGCTACACCTTC	CAWTPGGRGYTF
few	TRBJ1-1	TRBV6-6	.	TGTGCCAGCAGTTACTCGAACGGTGAAGCTTTCTTT	CASSYSNGEAFF
once	TRBJ2-7	TRBV18	.	TGTGCCAGCTCACCACTTCCAGGGAACGAGCAGTACTTC	CASSPLPGNEQYF
.	TRBJ2-7	TRBV12-3/TRBV12-4	.	TGTGCCAGCAGTTTATCGGAGGGAGCCGAGCAGTACTTC	CASSLSEGAEQYF
.	TRBJ2-2	TRBV5-8	.	TGTGCCAGCAGCCGGACGGTGACGAACACCGGGGAGCTGTTTTTT	CASSRTVTNTGELFF
.	TRBJ2-5	TRBV12-2	.	TGTGCAAGTCGCTTAGCAAACAGGAGGAGGCAAGAGACCCAGTACTTC	CASRLANRRRQETQYF
.	TRBJ2-2	TRBV10-3	TRBD2	TGTGCCACCGGGGGGACTACGAACACCGGGGAGCTGTTTTTT	CATGGTTNTGELFF
.	TRBJ1-4	TRBV9	.	TGTGCCAGCAGCGTAGAGACTAATGAAAAACTGTTTTTT	CASSVETNEKLFF
.	TRBJ2-1	TRBV9	TRBD2	TGTGCCAGCAGCCTACTCGGGAGGAACAATGAGCAGTTCTTC	CASSLLGRNNEQFF
few	TRBJ2-5	TRBV29-1	.	TGCAGCGTTGTGGTTTGGTCCCAAGAGACCCAGTACTTC	CSVVVWSQETQYF
.	TRBJ1-5	TRBV19	.	TGTGCCAGTAGTATAAGGAACGGCAATCAGCCCCAGCATTTT	CASSIRNGNQPQHF
.	TRBJ1-6	TRBV5-4	TRBD1	TGTGCCAGCAGCTTTCAGGACAGGGGCTCACCCCTCCACTTT	CASSFQDRGSPLHF
.	TRBJ2-7	TRBV5-1	.	TGCGCCAGCAGCTTGGTTCCCGGGTACTACGAGCAGTACTTC	CASSLVPGYYEQYF
.	TRBJ2-1	TRBV6-4	.	TGTGCCAGCAGTGAATCAGACAGCCCCTACAATGAGCAGTTCTTC	CASSESDSPYNEQFF
.	TRBJ1-1	TRBV18	TRBD1	TGTGCCAGCTCACCGTTAGACGCGGGACAGGGGGCTGAAGCTTTCTTT	CASSPLDAGQGAEAFF
.	TRBJ2-3	TRBV6-1	TRBD2	TGTGCCAGCAGTGAAGAGGGACTAGACAGGCGCACAGATACGCAGTATTTT	CASSEEGLDRRTDTQYF
.	TRBJ2-7	TRBV10-3	TRBD1	TGTGCCATCAGCTTGGGACAGGGGATTCAATACGAGCAGTACTTC	CAISLGQGIQYEQYF
.	TRBJ2-5	TRBV7-8	TRBD1	TGTGCCAGCAGCGGACAGGGATGGGAGACCCAGTACTTC	CASSGQGWETQYF
.	TRBJ1-3	TRBV7-2	.	TGTGCCAGCAGCTTTAATGCCGGGACAACAGGAAACACCATATATTTT	CASSFNAGTTGNTIYF
.	TRBJ2-7	TRBV2	TRBD2	TGTGCCAGCAGTGTGCTAGCGGGGGGACTGAAGTTC	CASSVLAGGLKF
.	TRBJ2-1	TRBV5-1	.	TGCGCCAGCAGCCCGACAGTAAACAATGAGCAGTTCTTC	CASSPTVNNEQFF
.	TRBJ1-2	TRBV12-3/TRBV12-4	.	TGTGCCAGCAGTCCAACGGGGGGAGGCTACACCTTC	CASSPTGGGYTF
.	TRBJ2-7	TRBV5-4	.	TGTGCCAGCAGCTTAGATATGTCCTCGACGGAGCAGTACTTC	CASSLDMSSTEQYF
.	TRBJ1-4	TRBV30	.	TGTGCCTGGAGTCCTCAGGGAGCAACTAATGAAAAACTGTTTTTT	CAWSPQGATNEKLFF
.	TRBJ1-2	TRBV19	TRBD1	TGTGCCAGTAGTACCCAACAGGGGGACTATGGCTACACCTTC	CASSTQQGDYGYTF
.	TRBJ1-6	TRBV18	.	TGTGCCAGCTCACGGCCTGATCTGGCCTGGGATTCACCCCTCCACTTT	CASSRPDLAWDSPLHF
.	TRBJ2-7	TRBV3-1/TRBV3-2	.	TGTGCCAGCAGCCAAGCAGAGTCCGAGCAGTACTTC	CASSQAESEQYF
.	TRBJ1-6	TRBV14	TRBD1	TGTGCCAGCAGCCGAGGACAGGGGAGCTCCTATAATTCACCCCTCCACTTT	CASSRGQGSSYNSPLHF
.	TRBJ2-5	TRBV28	.	TGTGCCAGCAGTTTGGGAGAGACCCAGTACTTC	CASSLGETQYF
.	TRBJ2-5	TRBV27	.	TGTGCCAGCAGTTTACGGGGCAGGCCCTTCCAAGAGACCCAGTACTTC	CASSLRGRPFQETQYF
once	TRBJ1-1	TRBV7-8	.	TGTGCCAGCAGCCCTAGACAGTACACTGAAGCTTTCTTT	CASSPRQYTEAFF
.	TRBJ1-2	TRBV7-2	.	TGTGCCAGCAGCTTCGAATGGGGTGGTGGCTACACCTTC	CASSFEWGGGYTF
.	TRBJ2-3	TRBV9	TRBD2	TGTGCCAGCAGCGTAGCTAGAGTGGCGGGGGGGGGCACAGATACGCAGTATTTT	CASSVARVAGGGTDTQYF
.	TRBJ1-2	TRBV9	TRBD1	TGTGCCAGCAGCCAGGGACAGGGGGCAGATGGCTACACCTTC	CASSQGQGADGYTF
.	TRBJ1-2	TRBV7-2	.	TGTGCCAGCAGCTTAGGACAGGTCCGTAACTATGGCTACACCTTC	CASSLGQVRNYGYTF